The rows below give T cell receptor beta chains drawn from one sample of a study of beta chain features in type 1 diabetes. Sequenced by immunoSEQ multiplex PCR; TCRdb stores in-frame clones only, minus some. Among about 650,000 clones, 9.5% to 15% were seen once, and the ten largest hold approximately 0.11%. Source material: naive CD4+ T cells from blood. Receptors originate from a young man with type 1 diabetes. CDR3s include the opening cysteine and the closing phenylalanine or tryptophan. The D gene is left open where the match is weak. Part of the rows lack a size; the others show once, few, many or a class for expanded clones.

-,TRBD1,TRBJ1-2,TRBV2,CASSESGQGASGYTF,TGTGCCAGCAGTGAAAGTGGCCAGGGGGCTAGTGGCTACACCTTC
-,-,TRBJ2-1,TRBV4-2,CASSQDFGRGDEQFF,TGTGCCAGCAGCCAAGATTTCGGCAGAGGGGATGAGCAGTTCTTC
-,-,TRBJ2-5,TRBV7-2,CASSHRTVQETQYF,TGTGCCAGCAGCCATCGGACAGTTCAAGAGACCCAGTACTTC
few,TRBD1,TRBJ2-1,TRBV9,CASSTRTGSGEQFF,TGTGCCAGCAGCACCCGGACAGGTTCGGGTGAGCAGTTCTTC
-,-,TRBJ2-7,TRBV27,CASSKTGREQYF,TGTGCCAGCAGTAAGACAGGGAGGGAGCAGTACTTC
-,-,TRBJ1-6,TRBV7-2,CASSFPRGGAPLHF,TGTGCCAGCAGCTTTCCCCGGGGAGGGGCACCCCTCCACTTT
few,TRBD1,TRBJ2-3,TRBV5-1,CASSLGDRVTDTQYF,TGCGCCAGCAGCTTAGGGGACAGGGTAACAGATACGCAGTATTTT
few,-,TRBJ2-4,TRBV7-2,CASSPPAKNIQYF,TGTGCCAGCAGCCCCCCGGCCAAAAACATTCAGTACTTC
few,-,TRBJ1-3,TRBV10-3,CATMGAGGNTIYF,TGTGCCACTATGGGGGCAGGAGGAAACACCATATATTTT
few,-,TRBJ2-1,TRBV30,CAWSVVGHEQFF,TGTGCCTGGAGTGTCGTAGGGCATGAGCAGTTCTTC
once,-,TRBJ1-2,TRBV6-5,CASRWGANYGYTF,TGTGCCAGCCGCTGGGGGGCTAACTATGGCTACACCTTC
few,-,TRBJ2-2,TRBV30,CAWSEQGSGELFF,TGTGCCTGGAGTGAACAGGGAAGTGGGGAGCTGTTTTTT
-,-,TRBJ2-3,TRBV6-5,CASSYSQGWTDTQYF,TGTGCCAGCAGTTACTCGCAGGGGTGGACAGATACGCAGTATTTT
once,-,TRBJ1-2,TRBV11-2,CASSLELGPYSPTF,TGTGCCAGCAGCTTAGAGTTGGGGCCCTACTCGCCCACCTTC
-,-,TRBJ1-5,TRBV6-1,CASDFWTGNQPQHF,TGTGCCAGCGATTTTTGGACGGGCAATCAGCCCCAGCATTTT
-,TRBD1,TRBJ2-7,TRBV14,CASSRGQRGYEQYF,TGTGCCAGCAGCCGGGGACAGCGAGGCTACGAGCAGTACTTC
few,TRBD1,TRBJ2-5,TRBV2,CASSATGKETQYF,TGTGCCAGCAGTGCGACAGGGAAAGAGACCCAGTACTTC
-,-,TRBJ1-2,TRBV11-2,CASSRDLYGYTF,TGTGCCAGCAGCCGGGACCTCTATGGCTACACCTTC
few,-,TRBJ1-2,TRBV10-3,CAISESTGENGYTF,TGTGCCATCAGTGAGTCAACTGGTGAGAATGGCTACACCTTC
few,-,TRBJ2-5,TRBV4-3,CASSQEGETQYF,TGCGCCAGCAGCCAAGAGGGAGAGACCCAGTACTTC
-,-,TRBJ2-7,TRBV30,CAWSVFYEQYF,TGTGCCTGGAGTGTCTTCTACGAGCAGTACTTC
-,TRBD2,TRBJ2-1,TRBV25-1,CASSYGGATYNEQFF,TGTGCCAGCAGCTACGGGGGGGCGACCTACAATGAGCAGTTCTTC
-,-,TRBJ2-7,TRBV7-9,CASSLAWRVDQNYEQYF,TGTGCCAGCAGCTTAGCGTGGAGGGTCGATCAAAACTACGAGCAGTACTTC
-,-,TRBJ1-3,TRBV5-4,CASSLAGSGNTIYF,TGTGCCAGCAGCTTGGCAGGATCTGGAAACACCATATATTTT
few,-,TRBJ2-7,TRBV5-1,CASSLVLPGYEQYF,TGCGCCAGCAGCTTGGTACTGCCTGGGTACGAGCAGTACTTC
-,TRBD1,TRBJ1-2,TRBV18,CASSPGQADYGYTF,TGTGCCAGCTCACCGGGACAGGCAGACTATGGCTACACCTTC
few,-,TRBJ1-2,TRBV7-2,CASSQDKANYGYTF,TGTGCCAGCAGCCAAGATAAGGCTAACTATGGCTACACCTTC
few,-,TRBJ2-7,TRBV7-2,CASSLGLAGYEQYF,TGTGCCAGCAGCTTGGGTCTGGCGGGCTACGAGCAGTACTTC
few,-,TRBJ2-7,TRBV15,CATSRGLTLMSYEQYF,TGTGCCACCAGCAGAGGCCTGACCCTCATGTCGTACGAGCAGTACTTC
few,-,TRBJ2-5,TRBV27,CASRGGAYQETQYF,TGTGCCAGCAGGGGGGGGGCGTACCAAGAGACCCAGTACTTC
few,TRBD2,TRBJ2-1,TRBV4-3,CASSHLLAGKDGEQFF,TGCGCCAGCAGCCATCTACTAGCGGGGAAGGACGGTGAGCAGTTCTTC
-,-,TRBJ2-3,TRBV13,CASSSGLFEVKYTQYF,TGTGCCAGCAGCTCTGGACTCTTTGAGGTCAAGTATACGCAGTATTTT
-,-,TRBJ1-5,TRBV7-9,CASSSSGRGGQPQHF,TGTGCCAGCAGCTCTTCCGGGAGGGGTGGACAGCCCCAGCATTTT
few,-,TRBJ1-4,TRBV6-5,CASSYFGVTTNEKLFF,TGTGCCAGCAGTTACTTCGGCGTTACAACTAATGAAAAACTGTTTTTT
few,-,TRBJ2-1,TRBV2,CASKGGNSYNEQFF,TGTGCCAGCAAGGGGGGGAACTCCTACAATGAGCAGTTCTTC
few,TRBD2,TRBJ2-1,TRBV29-1,CSVGEPGLVIGEQFF,TGCAGCGTTGGGGAACCGGGACTAGTTATTGGGGAGCAGTTCTTC
few,TRBD1,TRBJ1-4,TRBV7-9,CASSTNRGTNEKLFF,TGTGCCAGCAGCACTAACAGGGGGACTAATGAAAAACTGTTTTTT
-,TRBD1,TRBJ1-2,TRBV7-9,CASSPPGGNGYTF,TGTGCCAGCAGCCCCCCAGGGGGGAATGGCTACACCTTC
-,-,TRBJ2-6,TRBV5-4,CASSLGQTSSGANVLTF,TGTGCCAGCAGCCTAGGACAGACCAGCTCTGGGGCCAACGTCCTGACTTTC
few,TRBD2,TRBJ2-2,TRBV28,CASTDTSGASHGELFF,TGTGCCAGCACCGATACTAGCGGGGCCAGCCACGGGGAGCTGTTTTTT
few,TRBD2,TRBJ2-1,TRBV5-1,CASSTGLAGVNEQFF,TGCGCCAGCAGCACGGGACTAGCGGGGGTTAATGAGCAGTTCTTC
few,-,TRBJ1-3,TRBV30,CAWSTGNTIYF,TGTGCCTGGAGTACTGGAAACACCATATATTTT
-,TRBD2,TRBJ2-2,TRBV7-9,CASSPLSGANTGELFF,TGTGCCAGCAGCCCTCTGAGCGGGGCCAACACCGGGGAGCTGTTTTTT
-,-,TRBJ1-4,TRBV4-1,CASSQDRRAMRIGKLFF,TGCGCCAGCAGCCAAGATCGTCGGGCCATGAGGATTGGAAAACTGTTTTTT
-,TRBD1,TRBJ2-5,TRBV13,CASSSRDSYYQETQYF,TGTGCCAGCAGCAGCCGGGACAGTTATTACCAAGAGACCCAGTACTTC
-,TRBD1,TRBJ2-7,TRBV7-2,CASSLGARQGSYEQYF,TGTGCCAGCAGCTTAGGGGCCCGACAGGGCTCCTACGAGCAGTACTTC
-,-,TRBJ2-7,TRBV5-1,CASSSYRDPYEQYF,TGCGCCAGCAGCTCCTACAGGGATCCCTACGAGCAGTACTTC
-,-,TRBJ1-5,TRBV4-3,CASSPLPGPRGNQPQHF,TGCGCCAGCAGCCCCTTACCCGGTCCTCGGGGCAATCAGCCCCAGCATTTT
few,-,TRBJ1-5,TRBV19,CASSIPNQPQHF,TGTGCCAGTAGTATCCCGAATCAGCCCCAGCATTTT
-,-,TRBJ1-6,TRBV2,CASSEERGNNSPLHF,TGTGCCAGCAGTGAAGAGAGGGGGAATAATTCACCCCTCCACTTT